This record covers a single T cell receptor (beta chain). The specificity of this receptor is unknown. No per-base quality is available; no much larger clone lies one base away. The immunoSEQ Assay, a bias-controlled multiplex PCR, was used to amplify TCRbeta CDR3 regions from genomic DNA. The original pipeline was this. Nucleated cell counts per sample were estimated from amplification of reference gene primers within the assay. Sequence reads were collapsed and filtered to measure the absolute abundance of every unique TCRbeta CDR3 rearrangement. For each sample, productive Simpson clonality was calculated by taking the square root of Simpson's diversity index across productive rearrangements. TCRdb re-hosts the immuneACCESS table, in-frame sequences only. Its copies lack some clones; in the studies checked, an unresolved V gene accounts for under half of them, and the cause for the rest is not known. Clone size and the V and J calls come from that table; the DNA yielded D and trimming. This sample has approximately 180,000 clones in its table, and 75% to 85% of those were observed once. Approximately 16% of the sample rests with the top ten.

These data belong to a study of blood T cell repertoires in COVID-19 (dated by TCRdb to about 2020). Turning to the overall study: Collaborator samples came from the United States, Italy and Spain and covered acute and convalescent phases of COVID-19. The prospective study material was composed of cDNA or gDNA derived from T cells, B-cell-depleted T cells, or PBMCs. Subjects who had been exposed to COVID-19, were actively infected with it, or had recovered from it provided the deeply sampled blood TCRbeta repertoires that made up the dataset. A freely available public database, intended as a resource for researchers studying the immune response to SARS-CoV-2, is where the repertoires were released. The samples were drawn from the first 160 participants of the ongoing ImmuneRACE study and from roughly 1,300 subjects provided by 6 global collaborators. The sample metadata nearly always contained a de-identified subject ID, COVID-19 status, age in years and sex. Where HLA class I and class II types were available, the types were taken from metadata supplied by the sample provider, not from assay-based typing.

Results the study describes overall, beyond this receptor: How much clinical and demographic metadata was included differed by source and by participant, and the metadata was provided uncurated.

In the prospective study, participants were about 18 to 100 years old, resided in around 25 geographic areas of the United States, and were enrolled through a virtual design. In the prospective study, participants were assigned to cohorts based on the clinical history participants reported in a screening survey and a study questionnaire. Mobile phlebotomists in the prospective study collected whole blood, serum and a nasopharyngeal or oropharyngeal swab from every participant. Additional blood draws and questionnaires over an approximately 2-month period could optionally be provided by prospective study participants. Before DNA extraction, blood samples from the prospective study were shipped at room temperature or frozen. The sample comprised PBMCs or T cells enriched from blood (not recorded which). This TCR derives from a woman aged 45 to 65 with acute COVID-19.

DNA sequence: TGTGCCATCAGGAGAACGGGACAGTTCTATGGCTACACCTTC. It translates to CAIRRTGQFYGYTF. Here the chain combines TRBV10-3 and TRBJ1-2; the central 7 bases match TRBD1. The CDR3 starts with the cysteine, ends with the phenylalanine, and has 14 residues. Only the CDR3 DNA is retained, 42 bases long and in frame from the first base. V and J are trimmed by 6 bases and 4 bases, and the gene matches miss 8 bases of the junction. The CDR1 and CDR2 encoded by the germline V gene are ENHRY and SYGVKD.